Listed here is a single T cell receptor (beta chain). TCRdb's copy holds only in-frame clones and misses some; the assay was immunoSEQ multiplex PCR. The table lists 200,000 or so clones, roughly 88% of them singletons. Germline lookup yields CDR1 SQVTM and CDR2 ANQGSEA. CDR3 length equals 16 residues. V lost 4 bases, J lost 0 bases, and 5 bases stayed unmatched. This record comes from a study of blood T cell repertoires in COVID-19. As for the study in general: Sites across the United States, Italy and Spain contributed samples from acute and convalescent COVID-19.

The clonotype comes from a man in his forties who had recovered from COVID-19. The sample comprised peripheral blood. The rearrangement joins TRBV29-1 to TRBJ2-6; 8 bases are a match to TRBD2. The CDR3 here is CSVAREGSSGANVLTF. The CDR3 nucleotides read TGCAGCGTTGCCCGGGAGGGGAGCTCTGGGGCCAACGTCCTGACTTTC.